These 10 T cell receptor beta chains were all obtained from the same sample, sequenced in a study of cytomegalovirus exposure and HLA in healthy donors. PCR was performed using 60 Vbeta and 13 Jbeta primers. This table comes from immunoSEQ multiplex PCR, and its TCRdb copy is limited to in-frame clones, with some not included. The sample lists approximately 170,000 clones, over 75% occurring once. Sequenced: PBMCs. The receptors derive from a human donor in good health.

The J gene is TRBJ1-1, the V gene TRBV5-5; D remains ambiguous. CDR3 length equals 15 residues. Germline CDR1 and CDR2: SGHKS and YYEKEE (reference sequence). V was cut by 1 base and J by 1 base, with 11 bases left in between. CDR3 sequence reads: CASSLWASANTEAFF. The CDR3, as DNA: TGTGCCAGCAGCTTGTGGGCCAGTGCGAACACTGAAGCTTTCTTT.

The rearrangement links TRBV7-9 to TRBJ2-3, with 12 bases matching TRBD2. The CDR3 has 15 amino acids. The trim removed 10 bases at V and 6 bases at J, leaving 11 bases unmatched. Germline V lookup: CDR1 SEHNR, CDR2 FQNEAQ (reference sequence). This CDR3 reads CATPSSGGGLDTQYF. The CDR3 region has the DNA TGTGCCACACCCTCTAGCGGGGGGGGGCTCGATACGCAGTATTTT.

The chain employs TRBV7-2 and TRBJ1-2, with TRBD1 identical over 9 bases. CDR3 length: 17 residues. Per the germline V gene, CDR1 is SGHTA and CDR2 is FQGNSA. V lost 5 bases and J lost 0; bases outside the gene matches: 10. The CDR3 bases are TGTGCCAGCAGCCAAACGGGACAGGGTAATACTAACTATGGCTACACCTTC. Its protein product is CASSQTGQGNTNYGYTF.

The rearrangement uses TRBV4-1 and TRBJ2-1; 12 bases line up with TRBD2. Germline loops: CDR1 MGHRA, CDR2 YSYEKL. The CDR3 covers 19 residues. V lost 1 base and J lost 0; bases outside the gene matches: 7. In nucleotides, the CDR3 is TGCGCCAGCAGCCAAGTTGCTAGCGGGGGGGTTCCCTCCTACAATGAGCAGTTCTTC. Protein: CASSQVASGGVPSYNEQFF.

V and J are TRBV2 and TRBJ1-3; D is possibly TRBD1 (5 bases). The germline V gene encodes CDR1 SNHLY and CDR2 FYNNEI. Trimming stripped 7 bases from V and 6 bases from J, with 13 bases between. The CDR3 contains 13 residues. Here the CDR3 reads CASTSGGVNTIYF. The CDR3, as DNA: TGTGCCAGCACCTCCGGGGGGGTAAACACCATATATTTT.

V usage is TRBV7-9 and J usage is TRBJ2-7; 7 nucleotides align to TRBD2. V was pared by 7 bases and J by 3 bases, with 15 bases of the junction left unmatched. Germline CDR1 and CDR2: SEHNR and FQNEAQ (reference sequence). The CDR3 runs to 16 residues. DNA for the CDR3: TGTGCCAGCATCTTTCTTGGGGGACTATACTGCTACGAGCAGTACTTC. It is translated as CASIFLGGLYCYEQYF.

V is TRBV11-3 and J is TRBJ2-5; 8 bases are shared with TRBD1. In germline, CDR1 is SGHNT, CDR2 YENEEA. Unmatched junction bases numbered 10, after V lost 5 bases and J lost 2 bases. The CDR3 covers 16 residues. The CDR3 region has the DNA TGTGCCAGCAGCCTGGGGGCAGGGGGCAATCAAGAGACCCAGTACTTC. It is translated as CASSLGAGGNQETQYF.

The genes are TRBV27 and TRBJ2-1; the match to TRBD2 covers 9 bases. J gave up 6 bases and V 9 bases, and 6 bases lay outside the gene matches. CDR1 MNHEY and CDR2 SMNVEV come from the germline V gene (reference sequence). The CDR3 has 13 residues. The CDR3 nucleotides are TGTGCCAGTACGGCGGGGGGGCTCAATGAGCAGTTCTTC. Translated: CASTAGGLNEQFF.

V and J are TRBV27 and TRBJ2-7; the D gene is possibly TRBD1 (6 bases). In germline, CDR1 is MNHEY, CDR2 SMNVEV (reference sequence). Deletions cut 5 bases from V and 3 bases from J, with 20 bases between. The CDR3 is 16 amino acids. The CDR3: CASSPSGTFLYYEQYF. DNA for the CDR3: TGTGCCAGCAGTCCGTCCGGGACATTCCTATACTACGAGCAGTACTTC.

The chain combines TRBV9 with TRBJ2-7; D might be TRBD2 (7 bases). CDR1 is SGDLS and CDR2 is YYNGEE in the germline V gene. Deletions cut 6 bases from V and 2 bases from J, with 18 bases between. This CDR3 has 15 amino acids. CDR3 bases: TGTGCCAGCACCCGGGGGGCCGCAGACACCTACGAGCAGTACTTC. Protein product: CASTRGAADTYEQYF. Variable domain in full (rest from reference TRBV9 and TRBJ2-7): DSGVTQTPKHLITATGQRVTLRCSPRSGDLSVYWYQQSLDQGLQFLIQYYNGEERAKGNILERFSAQQFPDLHSELNLSSLELGDSALYFCASTRGAADTYEQYFGPGTRLTVT.